This T cell receptor (beta chain) was captured by sequencing in a study of blood T cell repertoires in COVID-19. Germline V gene data show CDR1 as SGHNT and CDR2 as YENEEA. Trimming shortened V by 5 bases and J by 2 bases, and 12 bases separated the two germline ends. CDR3 length equals 14 residues. Generated by immunoSEQ multiplex PCR, the TCRdb table keeps only in-frame clones and is missing some. The sample lists some 130,000 clones, roughly 80% occurring once. Sequenced: peripheral blood. This sequence originates from a woman in her 30s who had recovered from COVID-19. The chain uses TRBV11-3 and TRBJ1-2; tentatively, D is TRBD1 (5 bases). The CDR3 loop reads CASSTPTENYGYTF. The CDR3 nucleotides are TGTGCCAGCAGCACCCCGACAGAAAACTATGGCTACACCTTC.